This T cell receptor (beta chain) derives from a study of cytomegalovirus exposure and HLA in healthy donors. Germline V lookup: CDR1 MNHEY, CDR2 SVGAGI. This CDR3 is 11 amino acids long. Trimming shortened V by 4 bases and J by 4 bases, and 4 bases separated the two germline ends. This PCR relied on a set of 60 Vbeta primers and 13 Jbeta primers. The table came from immunoSEQ multiplex PCR; TCRdb's copy has only in-frame clones and leaves some out. The sample comprises around 150,000 clones, 75% to 85% of which are singletons, and 7% to 8.5% rests with the top ten. The chain joins TRBV6-5 to TRBJ1-1; D gene uncertain. This receptor was obtained from a male donor in good health and CMV-seropositive. Sequencing used PBMCs. This CDR3 is CASSSLTEAFF. The CDR3 bases are TGTGCCAGCAGTTCACTCACTGAAGCTTTCTTT.